The present T cell receptor (beta chain) was sequenced within a study of regulatory T cells in long-lasting Graves disease. Turning to the study itself: Graves' patients (newly diagnosed) had been on antithyroid drugs under 3 months.

CDR3-region Arm-PCR and iRepertoire HTBI primers produced the TCR beta libraries. TCRdb ran MiXCR on the multiplex PCR reads and lists one entry per CDR3 protein. The sample records some 330,000 distinct CDR3 sequences, over 9.5% being singletons. Indicated time point: newly diagnosed GD, antithyroid drugs for less than 3 months. From PBMCs, RNA was extracted and then used to make the TCR library. The germline V gene has CDR1 SGHVS and CDR2 FNYEAQ. CDR3 length: 17 amino acids. V shed 5 bases and J 0 bases; nucleotides not matched to a gene: 9. The same data also contributed to another study, on T cells in Graves' hyperthyroidism and ophthalmopathy. That paper states: Through a model of 13 V-J features, ophthalmopathy was separated from stable hyperthyroidism.

The source was peripheral blood mononuclear cells (PBMCs), collected at new diagnosis, from a patient treated with antithyroid drugs. V usage is TRBV7-6 and J usage is TRBJ1-2; 10 bases fit TRBD1. This clonotype was obtained from a woman aged 18-29 years with Graves disease. Written as DNA, the CDR3 is TGTGCCAGCAGCCCTAGGGACAGGGGAGAGCCTAACTATGGCTACACCTTC. It encodes CASSPRDRGEPNYGYTF.